The 27 T cell receptor beta chains presented below share a single source sample, sequenced in a study of Graves' ophthalmopathy and Graves' hyperthyroidism. Researchers took RNA transcripts and amplified TCR beta CDR3 regions from them. HTBI-primed first-round RT-PCR preceded second-round multiplex PCR. In TCRdb, the multiplex PCR reads were re-called with MiXCR into one record per CDR3 protein. The table records 40,000 to 50,000 distinct CDR3 sequences, under 65% of them present only once. Sequencing input: peripheral blood. The receptors stem from an adult man with Graves' ophthalmopathy.

By sample fraction, this clonotype is medium-sized (0.01 to 0.1%). The chain couples TRBV7-2 to TRBJ2-5; 8 bases are shared with TRBD2. CDR3 length: 14 residues. After removal of 3 bases from V and 5 bases from J, the junction contained 5 bases not matched to a gene. CDR1 and CDR2 (germline): SGHTA, FQGNSA. CDR3 sequence reads: CASSLPGGRETQYF. For the CDR3, the DNA is TGTGCCAGCAGCTTGCCGGGGGGGCGGGAGACCCAGTACTTC.

This clonotype was counted ten times or more. V gene TRBV11-2 combines with J gene TRBJ2-5, with TRBD1 matching over 8 bases. Germline lookup yields CDR1 SGHAT and CDR2 FQNNGV. With 3 bases clipped from V and 5 bases from J, the junction kept 11 bases outside the gene matches. The CDR3 loop spans 16 amino acids. The CDR3 coding sequence is TGTGCCAGCAGCTTCGCGACAGGGGAGATTGGGGAGACCCAGTACTTC. It encodes CASSFATGEIGETQYF.

This clonotype was counted many times. The genes are TRBV9 and TRBJ2-1; 7 bases align to TRBD1. Per the germline V gene, CDR1 is SGDLS and CDR2 is YYNGEE. V lost 0 bases to trimming and J lost 4 bases; unmatched junction nucleotides: 4. CDR3 length: 15 residues. This chain's CDR3 is CASSVDPGQYNEQFF. DNA for the CDR3: TGTGCCAGCAGCGTAGACCCGGGACAGTACAATGAGCAGTTCTTC.

This clonotype was seen ten or more times. One junction end disagrees with the germline gene, perhaps due to a read error. The rearrangement joins TRBV29-1 to TRBJ2-3, with D possibly matching TRBD2 (6 bases). The CDR3 is 13 amino acids. Germline V gene lookup returns CDR1 SQVTM and CDR2 ANQGSEA. The DNA of the CDR3 is TGCAGCGTTGAGGGAGGATCCACAGATACGCAGTGTTTT. It encodes CSVEGGSTDTQCF.

The CDR3 DNA reads as TGTGCTAGCGCTTCGGTCCAGAGCTCCTACAATGAGCAGTTCTTC. It specifies CASASVQSSYNEQFF. The chain is built from TRBV7-9 and TRBJ2-1; tentatively, D is TRBD2 (5 bases). Germline V lookup: CDR1 SEHNR, CDR2 FQNEAQ (reference sequence). CDR3 length equals 15 residues.

The chain combines TRBV29-1 with TRBJ2-3; the D gene is possibly TRBD2 (6 bases). CDR3 length: 13 residues. CDR1 and CDR2 (germline): SQVTM, ANQGSEA. Trimming pared 6 bases from V and 1 base from J, leaving 11 bases between. The CDR3 coding sequence is TGCAGCGTCGGTTCTAGCGGCACAGATACGCAGTATTTT. This sequence encodes CSVGSSGTDTQYF.

The chain has TRBV25-1 and TRBJ2-1; TRBD1 agrees at 7 bases. Germline CDR1 MGHDK, CDR2 SYGVNS. CDR3 length equals 15 residues. V was pared by 6 bases and J by 6 bases, with 11 bases of the junction left unmatched. The CDR3 DNA sequence: TGTGCCAGCAGCGGCCCAGGGGGACCTTGCAATGAGCAGTTCTTC. It is translated as CASSGPGGPCNEQFF.

The chain joins TRBV2 to TRBJ2-1; the match to TRBD2 covers 9 bases. Germline values: CDR1 SNHLY, CDR2 FYNNEI. V lost 4 bases and J lost 5; bases outside the gene matches: 6. This CDR3 has 15 residues. As DNA, the CDR3 is TGTGCCAGCAGTGTTGGGCTAGCGGGGAACAATGAGCAGTTCTTC. Translation: CASSVGLAGNNEQFF.

Remarks on this clonotype: This is likely a read error, given that the CDR3 carries no conserved phenylalanine or tryptophan at its end. The genes are TRBV9 and TRBJ2-1; D may be TRBD2 (5 bases). Germline CDR1 SGDLS, CDR2 YYNGEE. This CDR3 has 15 residues. The DNA for the CDR3 is TGTGCCAGCGGCGTAGACCTCACTAGGAGAAATGAGCAGTTCCTC. This sequence encodes CASGVDLTRRNEQFL.

V gene TRBV7-9 combines with J gene TRBJ2-1; 11 bases line up with TRBD2. CDR1 is SEHNR and CDR2 is FQNEAQ in the germline V gene (reference sequence). The CDR3 sequence is 15 residues long. Trimming at V came to 4 bases and at J to 5 bases, leaving 4 bases not matched to a gene. The CDR3 coding sequence is TGTGCCAGCAGCTCAACTAGCGGGGGTCACAATGAGCAGTTCTTC. It translates to CASSSTSGGHNEQFF.

Concerning this clonotype itself: Since a much larger clone is just one base distant, this may be a read error. The rearrangement uses TRBV10-3 and TRBJ2-3, with 7 bases matching TRBD1. CDR3 length: 18 residues. Trimming took 10 bases from V and 3 from J; bases not matched to a gene: 22. Per the germline V gene, CDR1 is ENHRY and CDR2 is SYGVKD. The CDR3 loop is CASRTDRDTIIRTDTQYF. The DNA for the CDR3 is TGTGCCAGCAGAACCGACAGGGATACAATCATTAGGACAGATACGCAGTATTTT.

This clonotype was counted at least ten times. The chain joins TRBV10-2 to TRBJ2-2; unclear D gene. Deletions cut 6 bases from V and 7 bases from J, with 12 bases between. The CDR3 is made up of 13 amino acids. Germline lookup yields CDR1 WSHSY and CDR2 SAAADI. As DNA, the CDR3 is TGCGCCAGCAGCGCCTTTGTTGGCGGGGAGCTGTTTTTT. Translated: CASSAFVGGELFF.

By frequency in the sample, this clonotype is medium-sized (0.01 to 0.1%). The J gene is TRBJ2-7, the V gene TRBV10-3; D tentatively fits TRBD1 or TRBD2 (5 bases each). Per the germline V gene, CDR1 is ENHRY and CDR2 is SYGVKD. The CDR3 consists of 15 residues. Between the trimmed V and J ends, which lost 2 bases and 6 bases, there was a span of 17 bases. The CDR3 spells CAISETGAHRGEQYV. Written as DNA, the CDR3 is TGTGCCATCAGTGAGACCGGGGCGCACCGCGGCGAGCAGTACGTC.

The chain carries TRBV7-9 and TRBJ1-6; 7 positions match TRBD1. The CDR3 spans 15 residues. Germline CDR1 SEHNR, CDR2 FQNEAQ (reference sequence). V dropped 2 bases and J dropped 9; count of bases not matched to a gene: 7. This CDR3 is CASSLSFRGTSPLHF. The CDR3 DNA reads as TGTGCCAGCAGCTTAAGTTTCAGGGGGACTTCACCCCTCCACTTT.

The chain uses TRBV2 and TRBJ1-1, with D possibly matching TRBD1 (5 bases). V shed 6 bases and J shed 0 bases, with 17 bases lying between them. This CDR3 is built from 16 residues. Germline assignment: CDR1 SNHLY and CDR2 FYNNEI. The CDR3 loop reads CASSYRNRQMNTEAFF. The CDR3 DNA follows: TGTGCCAGCAGCTACAGGAATAGGCAGATGAACACTGAAGCTTTCTTT.

This sequence joins TRBV7-6 and TRBJ1-6; tentative D call: TRBD1 (5 bases). The CDR3 spans 16 residues. Trimming took 0 bases from V and 16 from J, leaving 22 bases between them. Germline V lookup: CDR1 SGHVS, CDR2 FNYEAQ. CDR3 coding DNA: TGTGCCAGCAGCTTAGCGGGCCTCGGGGCCTCGGCCCCTCTCCACTTT. This sequence encodes CASSLAGLGASAPLHF.

In this sample, this clonotype turned up once. The gene calls are TRBV29-1 and TRBJ2-5; TRBD2 matches 8 bases. This CDR3 region has 14 residues. J lost 7 bases, V lost 5 bases, and 12 bases had no gene match. Germline V gene sequence: CDR1 SQVTM, CDR2 ANQGSEA. CDR3: CSVTYSTSVGTQYF. CDR3 nucleotides: TGCAGCGTTACTTATTCGACTAGCGTTGGGACCCAGTACTTC. Full variable domain (rest looked up from reference TRBV29-1 and TRBJ2-5): SAVISQKPSRDICQRGTSLTIQCQVDSQVTMMFWYRQQPGQSLTLIATANQGSEATYESGFVIDKFPISRPNLTFSTLTVSNMSPEDSSIYLCSVTYSTSVGTQYFGPGTRLLVL.

V and J are TRBV20-1 and TRBJ2-7; 10 bases are shared with TRBD1. This CDR3 comprises 14 residues. The V segment lost 5 bases and the J segment 0 bases; nucleotides outside the gene matches: 4. CDR1 and CDR2 from the germline V gene are DFQATT and SNEGSKA (reference sequence). CDR3 sequence: CSASGTGASYEQYF. In nucleotides, the CDR3 is TGCAGTGCTTCCGGGACAGGGGCCTCCTACGAGCAGTACTTC.

In this sample, this clonotype turned up many times. The chain couples TRBV12-3 or TRBV12-4 to TRBJ2-2, with 8 bases that match TRBD2. V dropped 8 bases and J dropped 6; count of bases not matched to a gene: 11. The CDR3 is 15 amino acids. The CDR3 DNA sequence: TGTGCCAGCCGTCCGGGACTAGGCATTGCCGGGGAGCTGTTTTTT. Its protein product is CASRPGLGIAGELFF.

This clonotype was seen repeatedly, ten times or more. The chain couples TRBV7-2 to TRBJ2-1, with D perhaps given as TRBD1 or TRBD2 (6 bases each). The V end lost 5 bases, the J end lost 0 bases, and 20 bases lay between the germline ends. This CDR3 contains 18 residues. Germline V gives CDR1 SGHTA, CDR2 FQGNSA. The CDR3 sequence is CASSQPLTRGDSYNEQFF. The CDR3, as DNA: TGTGCCAGCAGCCAGCCACTGACGAGGGGGGACTCCTACAATGAGCAGTTCTTC.

This clonotype occurred many times. V and J are TRBV20-1 and TRBJ2-3; a weak D match, TRBD2 (6 bases). The CDR3 is 15 amino acids. The ends were cut back, 0 bases at V and 0 bases at J, with 10 bases in the middle. Germline loops: CDR1 DFQATT, CDR2 SNEGSKA (reference sequence). The CDR3 protein is CSARDHGTSTDTQYF. The DNA for the CDR3 is TGCAGTGCTAGAGACCACGGGACTAGCACAGATACGCAGTATTTT.

Comments on this clonotype: A much bigger clone sits one base away, suggesting this may be a read error. This chain connects TRBV4-2 to TRBJ2-1, with 10 bases lining up with TRBD1. The CDR3 consists of 15 residues. The J segment lost 9 bases and the V segment lost 1 base, leaving 6 bases of the junction unmatched. The germline V gene encodes CDR1 LGHNA and CDR2 YNFKEQ. This CDR3 is CASSQGPTGGREQFF. The DNA of the CDR3 is TGTGCCAGCAGCCAAGGGCCGACAGGGGGCCGTGAGCAGTTCTTC.

The sample holds many counts of this clonotype. The J gene is TRBJ2-7, the V gene TRBV6-5, with D hard to call. The CDR3 runs 15 residues. Between the trimmed V and J ends, which lost 0 bases and 2 bases, there was a span of 11 bases. CDR1 MNHEY and CDR2 SVGAGI come from the germline V gene. The CDR3 DNA is TGTGCCAGCAGTTACTCGACCAGGAAGACCTACGAGCAGTACGTC. It translates to CASSYSTRKTYEQYV.

There are many counts of this clonotype. This chain connects TRBV11-2 to TRBJ2-1; TRBD2 agrees at 13 bases. The CDR3 has 16 amino acids. J was trimmed by 9 bases and V by 5 bases; bases with no gene match: 10. The germline V gene has CDR1 SGHAT and CDR2 FQNNGV. For the CDR3, the DNA is TGTGCCAGCAGCCCCTCCGGACTAGCGGGAGCAGGTGAGCAGTTCTTC. Encoded protein: CASSPSGLAGAGEQFF.

This chain connects TRBV20-1 to TRBJ2-3, with 9 bases lining up with TRBD2. Germline V gives CDR1 DFQATT, CDR2 SNEGSKA (reference sequence). The CDR3 extends over 13 amino acids. CDR3 nucleotides: TGCAGCTTAGACGCGGGAGGGACAGATACGCAGTATTTT. Encoded protein: CSLDAGGTDTQYF.

This clonotype was counted at least ten times. The chain has TRBV5-6 and TRBJ2-3, with TRBD2 matching 9 bases. The CDR3 loop spans 15 amino acids. The ends lost 2 bases at V and 5 bases at J; junction bases unmatched: 6. CDR1 is SGHDT and CDR2 is YYEEEE in the germline V gene. The CDR3 coding sequence is TGTGCCAGCAGCTTCTATAGCGGGGGAATAGATACGCAGTATTTT. Protein sequence: CASSFYSGGIDTQYF.

CDR3 amino acids: CASSEGTENEQFF. CDR3 bases: TGTGCCAGCAGTGAGGGGACGGAGAATGAGCAGTTCTTC. The rearrangement uses TRBV6-4 and TRBJ2-1, with D perhaps matching TRBD1 or TRBD2 (5 bases each). CDR1 MRHNA and CDR2 SNTAGT come from the germline V gene. The CDR3 is made up of 13 amino acids. Trimming stripped 3 bases from V and 7 bases from J, with 10 bases between.